The rows below give T cell receptor beta chains drawn from one sample of a study of human T cells and chemical hapten exposure. One entry per CDR3 protein results from TCRdb running MiXCR on the RACE reads. This table holds over 50,000 distinct CDR3 sequences, roughly 9% found once. The material was whole blood, obtained in connection with sensitization to the hapten diphenylcyclopropenone (DPC). The source is a woman aged 25 to 45 with alopecia areata. Some clones in this sample may be carry-over from other donors' samples. Each CDR3 is given with its conserved first and last residue. Size is stated for part of the rows, as once, few or many counts, or as a class when the clone is expanded.

TRBV28	NA	TRBJ2-5	CASSTNRETSETQYF
TRBV28	NA	TRBJ1-1	CASTSLTHCPEAFF
TRBV28	many	TRBJ1-2	CASSFSNYGYTF
TRBV7-2	few	TRBJ2-5	CASSLSRQRETQYF
TRBV3-1	NA	TRBJ1-2	CASSPRDRGQGYTF
TRBV13	NA	TRBJ2-3	CASSSGYTDTQYF
TRBV18	NA	TRBJ1-1	CASSKEQGRNTEAFF
TRBV7-6	few	TRBJ1-5	CASSPQAGGQPQHF
TRBV7-9	few	TRBJ2-3	CATRPPESDTQYF
TRBV6-6	few	TRBJ2-3	CASNIDRTDTQYF
TRBV7-9	few	TRBJ1-5	CASSPISQPQHF
TRBV12-3/TRBV12-4	few	TRBJ2-5	CASSLLAGPRETQYF
TRBV30	many	TRBJ2-5	CAWSPSGVGETQYF
TRBV11-2	NA	TRBJ2-1	CASSSRPGGYNEQFF
TRBV14	many	TRBJ1-4	CASSQSGGANEKLFF
TRBV4-1	few	TRBJ2-4	CASSQDPLAKNIQYF
TRBV7-2	once	TRBJ1-5	CASSSGLGGAAGQPQHF
TRBV28	NA	TRBJ1-5	CASSFRQPQHF
TRBV20-1	NA	TRBJ1-2	CSASPSYGYTF
TRBV12-3/TRBV12-4	many	TRBJ2-4	CASSPTSRGTKNIQYF